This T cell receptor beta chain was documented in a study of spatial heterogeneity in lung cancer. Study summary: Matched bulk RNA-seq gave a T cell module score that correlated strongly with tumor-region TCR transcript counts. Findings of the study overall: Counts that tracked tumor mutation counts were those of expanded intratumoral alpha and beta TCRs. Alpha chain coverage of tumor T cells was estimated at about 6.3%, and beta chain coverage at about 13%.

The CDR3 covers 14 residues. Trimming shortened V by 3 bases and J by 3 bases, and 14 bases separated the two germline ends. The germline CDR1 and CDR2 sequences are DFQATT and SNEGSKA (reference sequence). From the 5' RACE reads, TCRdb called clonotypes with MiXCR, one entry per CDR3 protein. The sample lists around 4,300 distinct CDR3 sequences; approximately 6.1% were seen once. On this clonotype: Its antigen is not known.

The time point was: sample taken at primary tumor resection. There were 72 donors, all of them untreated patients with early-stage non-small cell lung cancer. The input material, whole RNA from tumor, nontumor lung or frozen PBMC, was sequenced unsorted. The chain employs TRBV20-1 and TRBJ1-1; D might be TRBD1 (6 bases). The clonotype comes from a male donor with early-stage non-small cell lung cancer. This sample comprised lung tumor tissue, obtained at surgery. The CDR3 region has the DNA TGCAGTGCTAGGCCACCCAGGGGCCACACTGAAGCTTTCTTT. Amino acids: CSARPPRGHTEAFF.